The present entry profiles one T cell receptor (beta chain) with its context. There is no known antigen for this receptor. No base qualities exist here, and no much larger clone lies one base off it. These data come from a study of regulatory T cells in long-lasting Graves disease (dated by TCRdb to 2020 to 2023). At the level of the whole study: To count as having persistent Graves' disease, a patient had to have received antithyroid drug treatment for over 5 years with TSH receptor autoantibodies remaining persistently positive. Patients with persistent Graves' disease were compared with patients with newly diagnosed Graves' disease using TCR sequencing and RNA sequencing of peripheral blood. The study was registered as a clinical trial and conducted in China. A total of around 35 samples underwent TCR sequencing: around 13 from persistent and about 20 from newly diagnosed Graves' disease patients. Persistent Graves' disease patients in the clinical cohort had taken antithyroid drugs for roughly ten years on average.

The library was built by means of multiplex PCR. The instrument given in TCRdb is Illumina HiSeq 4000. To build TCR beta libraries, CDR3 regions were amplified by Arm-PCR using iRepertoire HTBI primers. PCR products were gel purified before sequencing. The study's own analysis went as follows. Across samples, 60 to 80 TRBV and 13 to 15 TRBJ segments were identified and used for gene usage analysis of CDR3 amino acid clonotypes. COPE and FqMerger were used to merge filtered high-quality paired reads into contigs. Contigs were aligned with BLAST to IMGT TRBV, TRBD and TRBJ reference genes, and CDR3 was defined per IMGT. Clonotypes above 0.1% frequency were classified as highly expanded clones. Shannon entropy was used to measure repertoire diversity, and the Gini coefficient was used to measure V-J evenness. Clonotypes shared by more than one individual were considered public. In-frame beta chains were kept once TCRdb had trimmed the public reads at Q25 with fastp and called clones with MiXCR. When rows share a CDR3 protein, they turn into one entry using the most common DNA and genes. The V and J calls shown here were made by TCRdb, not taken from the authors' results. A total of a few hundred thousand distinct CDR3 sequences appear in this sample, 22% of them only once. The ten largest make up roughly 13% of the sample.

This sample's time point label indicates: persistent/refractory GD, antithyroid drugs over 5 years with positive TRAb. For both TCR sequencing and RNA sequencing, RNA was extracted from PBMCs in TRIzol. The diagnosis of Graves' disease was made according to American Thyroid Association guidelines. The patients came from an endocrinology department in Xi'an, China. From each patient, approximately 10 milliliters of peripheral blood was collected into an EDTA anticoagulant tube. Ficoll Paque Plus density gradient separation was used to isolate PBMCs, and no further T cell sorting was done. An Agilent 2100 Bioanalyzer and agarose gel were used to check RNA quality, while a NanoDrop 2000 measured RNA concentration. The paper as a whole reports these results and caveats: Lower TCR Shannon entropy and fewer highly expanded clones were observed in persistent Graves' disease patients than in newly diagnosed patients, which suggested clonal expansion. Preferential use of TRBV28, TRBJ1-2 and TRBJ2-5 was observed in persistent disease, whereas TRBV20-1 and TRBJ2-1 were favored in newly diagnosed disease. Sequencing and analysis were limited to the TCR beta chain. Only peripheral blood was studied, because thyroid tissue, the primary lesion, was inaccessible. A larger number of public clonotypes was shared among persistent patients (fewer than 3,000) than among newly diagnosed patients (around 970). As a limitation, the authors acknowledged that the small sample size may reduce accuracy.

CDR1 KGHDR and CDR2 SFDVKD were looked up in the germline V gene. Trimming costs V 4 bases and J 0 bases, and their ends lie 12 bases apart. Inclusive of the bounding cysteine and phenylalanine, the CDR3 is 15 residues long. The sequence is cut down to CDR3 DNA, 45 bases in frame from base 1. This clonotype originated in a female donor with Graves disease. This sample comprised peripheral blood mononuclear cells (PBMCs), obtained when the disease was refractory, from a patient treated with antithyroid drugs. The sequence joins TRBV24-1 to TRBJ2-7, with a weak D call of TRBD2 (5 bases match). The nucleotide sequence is TGTGCCACCAGTGAGGCGGGTGGTACCTCCTACGAGCAGTACTTC. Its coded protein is CATSEAGGTSYEQYF.